These T cell receptor beta chains were read from a single sample in a study of shared clonotypes between healthy human individuals. Repertoires were generated with immunoSEQ multiplex PCR, while TCRdb's copy carries only in-frame clones and drops some. The sample consists of about 1 million clones, roughly 70% of them appearing once. The specimen was memory CD4+ T cells sorted from blood. These receptors were taken from a man between 18 and 29 years old in good health. Each CDR3 is given with its conserved first and last residue. Fields, in order: D gene, V gene, clone size, J gene, CDR3 DNA, CDR3 protein. The D gene is left open where the match is weak. Clone sizes are given selectively: once, few, many, or a class where the clone is expanded.

d_gene: NA
v_gene: TRBV11-2
abundance: NA
j_gene: TRBJ1-1
CDR3nt: TGTGCCAGCGCAGCCGGGAGGGTGGTGAACACTGAAGCTTTCTTT
CDR3aa: CASAAGRVVNTEAFF

d_gene: NA
v_gene: TRBV27
abundance: NA
j_gene: TRBJ2-3
CDR3nt: TGTGCCAGCAGTTTGGGGGTAACAGATACGCAGTATTTT
CDR3aa: CASSLGVTDTQYF

d_gene: NA
v_gene: TRBV7-2
abundance: NA
j_gene: TRBJ2-7
CDR3nt: TGTGCCAGCAGCCCCCAAATAGGGGCGCAGGACGAGCAGTACTTC
CDR3aa: CASSPQIGAQDEQYF

d_gene: NA
v_gene: TRBV18
abundance: NA
j_gene: TRBJ2-3
CDR3nt: TGTGCCAGCTCACCACCGACAGGTTCCCAGACGGGCACAGATACGCAGTATTTT
CDR3aa: CASSPPTGSQTGTDTQYF

d_gene: TRBD2
v_gene: TRBV5-1
abundance: NA
j_gene: TRBJ2-3
CDR3nt: TGCGCCAGCAGACGGACTAGCGGGAGGGCAGATACGCAGTATTTT
CDR3aa: CASRRTSGRADTQYF

d_gene: TRBD1
v_gene: TRBV19
abundance: NA
j_gene: TRBJ1-6
CDR3nt: TGTGCCAGTAGTCCAAGCCCAGGGGGTTCACCCCTCCACTTT
CDR3aa: CASSPSPGGSPLHF

d_gene: NA
v_gene: TRBV7-9
abundance: NA
j_gene: TRBJ2-7
CDR3nt: TGTGCCAGCAGCCCATGGGGGGACGAGCAGTACTTC
CDR3aa: CASSPWGDEQYF

d_gene: TRBD1
v_gene: TRBV18
abundance: NA
j_gene: TRBJ2-3
CDR3nt: TGTGCCAGCTCACCAGGAGGACAGGGGGTGACAGATACGCAGTATTTT
CDR3aa: CASSPGGQGVTDTQYF

d_gene: NA
v_gene: TRBV5-1
abundance: NA
j_gene: TRBJ2-3
CDR3nt: TGCGCCAGCCGATTCTCCACAGATACGCAGTATTTT
CDR3aa: CASRFSTDTQYF

d_gene: NA
v_gene: TRBV15
abundance: NA
j_gene: TRBJ2-5
CDR3nt: TGTGCCACCAGCAAGCTAACTCAGGGGGAGACCCAGTACTTC
CDR3aa: CATSKLTQGETQYF

d_gene: TRBD1
v_gene: TRBV5-6
abundance: NA
j_gene: TRBJ1-2
CDR3nt: TGTGCCAGCAGCGAGGACAGGGAAGGCGGATATGGATATGGCTACACCTTC
CDR3aa: CASSEDREGGYGYGYTF

d_gene: NA
v_gene: TRBV5-8
abundance: NA
j_gene: TRBJ1-2
CDR3nt: TGTGCCAGCAGCTTGAATCAGGGCGGCAACTATGGCTACACCTTC
CDR3aa: CASSLNQGGNYGYTF

d_gene: TRBD2
v_gene: TRBV18
abundance: NA
j_gene: TRBJ2-7
CDR3nt: TGTGCCAGCTCACCAGCTAAAGGTAGCGGGATTTACAACGAGCAGTACTTC
CDR3aa: CASSPAKGSGIYNEQYF

d_gene: TRBD1
v_gene: TRBV19
abundance: NA
j_gene: TRBJ2-7
CDR3nt: TGTGCCAGTAGCCGGGACAGGTCCTCCTACGAGCAGTACTTC
CDR3aa: CASSRDRSSYEQYF

d_gene: NA
v_gene: TRBV5-1
abundance: NA
j_gene: TRBJ1-1
CDR3nt: TGCGCCAGCAGACGGGACACCGGGCGCACTGAAGCTTTCTTT
CDR3aa: CASRRDTGRTEAFF

d_gene: NA
v_gene: TRBV14
abundance: NA
j_gene: TRBJ2-7
CDR3nt: TGTGCCAGCAGCCCTCGCCTTGCGAGCGAGCAGTACTTC
CDR3aa: CASSPRLASEQYF

d_gene: TRBD1
v_gene: TRBV29-1
abundance: NA
j_gene: TRBJ1-1
CDR3nt: TGCAGCGCTCTCCGGGACAGAGGGGTCATGAACACTGAAGCTTTCTTT
CDR3aa: CSALRDRGVMNTEAFF

d_gene: TRBD2
v_gene: TRBV2
abundance: once
j_gene: TRBJ2-7
CDR3nt: TGTGCCAGCTTGGGGACTAGCCGTTCTCGGGCCTACGAGCAGTACTTC
CDR3aa: CASLGTSRSRAYEQYF

d_gene: TRBD1
v_gene: TRBV29-1
abundance: few
j_gene: TRBJ1-2
CDR3nt: TGCAGCGTACGACAGGGGAGAGATGGCCTTTATGGCTACACCTTC
CDR3aa: CSVRQGRDGLYGYTF

d_gene: NA
v_gene: TRBV19
abundance: once
j_gene: TRBJ1-4
CDR3nt: TGTGCCAGTACCTTGGGGAGTCTTAATGAAAAACTGTTTTTT
CDR3aa: CASTLGSLNEKLFF

d_gene: NA
v_gene: TRBV6-1
abundance: NA
j_gene: TRBJ2-7
CDR3nt: TGTGCCAGCACAGTACTTAATAACAACTACGAGCAGTACTTC
CDR3aa: CASTVLNNNYEQYF

d_gene: NA
v_gene: TRBV21-1
abundance: NA
j_gene: TRBJ1-5
CDR3nt: TGTGCCAGCACCGACACTCTCAGCAATCAGCCCCAGCATTTT
CDR3aa: CASTDTLSNQPQHF

d_gene: TRBD2
v_gene: TRBV7-2
abundance: NA
j_gene: TRBJ2-2
CDR3nt: TGTGCCAGCAGCCTTGGACTAGCGGAGGAGCTGTTTTTT
CDR3aa: CASSLGLAEELFF

d_gene: TRBD2
v_gene: TRBV5-1
abundance: NA
j_gene: TRBJ2-5
CDR3nt: TGCGCCAGCAGCTTGGCGATTAGCGGGAGGATCGAGACCCAGTACTTC
CDR3aa: CASSLAISGRIETQYF

d_gene: NA
v_gene: TRBV7-2
abundance: NA
j_gene: TRBJ2-5
CDR3nt: TGTGCCAGCAGCCCCGAGGTGGAGACCCAGTACTTC
CDR3aa: CASSPEVETQYF

d_gene: TRBD1
v_gene: TRBV5-1
abundance: NA
j_gene: TRBJ1-2
CDR3nt: TGCGCCAGCAGTCCTACAGGGGGAGAGGGCTACACCTTC
CDR3aa: CASSPTGGEGYTF

d_gene: TRBD1
v_gene: TRBV7-2
abundance: NA
j_gene: TRBJ1-2
CDR3nt: TGTGCCAGCAGCGGACGGACAGGGGGCTGGTTTAACTATGGCTACACCTTC
CDR3aa: CASSGRTGGWFNYGYTF

d_gene: NA
v_gene: TRBV9
abundance: NA
j_gene: TRBJ2-2
CDR3nt: TGTGCCAGCAGCCCTCTGCCGACGGGCCCCGGGGAGCTGTTTTTT
CDR3aa: CASSPLPTGPGELFF

d_gene: NA
v_gene: TRBV10-2
abundance: NA
j_gene: TRBJ2-2
CDR3nt: TGCGCCAGCATGGGGGTACAGACAATCACCGGGGAGCTGTTTTTT
CDR3aa: CASMGVQTITGELFF

d_gene: NA
v_gene: TRBV5-4
abundance: NA
j_gene: TRBJ1-2
CDR3nt: TGTGCCAGCAGCTCAGTAGGGGGAGGGGACTATGGCTACACCTTC
CDR3aa: CASSSVGGGDYGYTF